This TCR beta chain was captured by sequencing in a study of cytotoxic CD8 clonotypes in ibrutinib-treated CLL. Trimming removed 2 bases from V and 1 base from J, with 5 bases in between. The CDR3 is 13 amino acids. Germline lookup yields CDR1 SEHNR and CDR2 FQNEAQ (reference sequence). Data came from immunoSEQ multiplex PCR; TCRdb stores just in-frame clones and leaves some out. The sample has tens of thousands of clones; over 60% are singletons. This TCR was sampled from a human donor with chronic lymphocytic leukemia. The genes are TRBV7-9 and TRBJ1-2, with unresolved D. This specimen consisted of PBMCs, obtained after 12 months of ibrutinib treatment. The CDR3 DNA sequence: TGTGCCAGCAGCTTACGGCATAACTATGGCTACACCTTC. Protein sequence: CASSLRHNYGYTF.